The entry that follows covers one T cell receptor beta chain sequence. Other DNA sequences within the sample encode an identical CDR3. This sample is part of a study of shared clonotypes between healthy human individuals. At the level of the study: There were three CD4 naive, three CD4 memory, two CD8 naive and one CD8 memory plates per donor.

Some clones are missing from TCRdb's copy, which holds only in-frame ones; the method was immunoSEQ multiplex PCR. This table has a few million clones, approximately 94% appearing once. The germline gives CDR1 LNHDA, CDR2 SQIVND (reference sequence). Trimming shortened V by 1 base and J by 4 bases, and 5 bases separated the two germline ends. CDR3 length equals 13 residues. The TCR comes from a man between 18 and 29 years old in good health. J is TRBJ2-1 and V is TRBV19, with a weak D call TRBD2 (5 bases). The sequenced sample consisted of naive CD4+ T cells sorted from blood. The subset denotes: CD45RA+ positively selected. The CDR3 region is CASSIAGYNEQFF. The DNA of the CDR3 is TGTGCCAGTAGTATAGCGGGGTACAATGAGCAGTTCTTC.